A selection of T cell receptor beta chains follows, all from one sample in a study of blood T cells in healthy people across ages. TCRdb ran MiXCR on the 5' RACE reads and lists one entry per CDR3 protein. The sample shows about 930,000 distinct CDR3 sequences, about 27% of them seen only once. Another study also made use of these data, one on T cells of mothers and their children.

The sample consisted of blood. These TCRs come from a middle-aged woman in good health. CDR3s include the opening cysteine and the closing phenylalanine or tryptophan.

cdr3_aa	v_call
CASSLRQVYTEAFF	TRBV12-3/TRBV12-4
CASSQADRINYGYTF	TRBV4-3
CASSQGHANTEAFF	TRBV7-8
CSVLLTNTEAFF	TRBV29-1
CASSLDQGGKNIQYF	TRBV28
CASSYSGQGSEAFF	TRBV6-6
CASSYSASGGASGTQYF	TRBV6-6
CATSRGGRENYGYTF	TRBV15
CASSYPKASGGADTQYF	TRBV7-2
CASSPGTGTSYEQYF	TRBV12-3/TRBV12-4
CATHRDSSYNSPLHF	TRBV7-2
CAWGMDRDTQYF	TRBV30
CASSSSGQGPNSPLHF	TRBV5-1
CASSERLQAPYEQYF	TRBV6-1
CASSQQGAGTYEQYF	TRBV4-1
CASTPGGTGAYEQYF	TRBV6-2/TRBV6-3
CSACINEQFF	TRBV20-1
CASSPRSGGARETQYF	TRBV7-2
CASSLEGRGGGYTF	TRBV13
CASSANQGDTGERFF	TRBV7-9
CASSLRAASNYGYTF	TRBV12-3/TRBV12-4
CASRLDRVYEQYF	TRBV7-2
CASSLALTSSYNEQYF	TRBV27
CASSYHGTANYGYTF	TRBV28
CASSLGTGSPLHF	TRBV7-2
CSASVARGYTF	TRBV20-1
CASSSFGGLNGQFF	TRBV7-3
CASSQEGRTGGGYTF	TRBV4-1
CASSLGTVPTGELFF	TRBV7-9
CATSDLKGEKLFF	TRBV24-1
CASSLGLQGRETQYF	TRBV7-9
CASSLWGTGGIAYGYTF	TRBV5-6
CASTWGLDEKLFF	TRBV19
CASSLTSDPYNEQFF	TRBV11-2
CASSLQGKRNEQYF	TRBV12-3/TRBV12-4
CASGETRRNTEAFF	TRBV4-1
CASSTFLTSQETQYF	TRBV12-3/TRBV12-4
CASSGDSLTDTQYF	TRBV6-5
CAISEISNQPQHF	TRBV10-3
CASRRHPDYGYTF	TRBV12-3/TRBV12-4
CATSDLHRQAFF	TRBV24-1
CASSWGTGENTEAFF	TRBV7-8